This TCR beta chain originates from a study of OX40 agonist ivuxolimab in advanced cancers. CDR3 length: 14 residues. Between the trimmed V and J ends, which lost 2 bases and 2 bases, there was a span of 9 bases. Germline V gives CDR1 GTSNPN, CDR2 SVGIG (reference sequence). Sequencing used immunoSEQ multiplex PCR; TCRdb keeps in-frame clones, though not all of them. The sample yields roughly 89,000 clones, roughly 86% seen once. J is TRBJ2-2 and V is TRBV30; no clear D gene. This clonotype was sampled from an adult with an advanced solid tumor such as melanoma, head and neck, liver or kidney cancer. Sequenced here: CD4+ or CD8+ T cells sorted from blood, sampled in a trial of the OX40 agonist ivuxolimab. CDR3 nucleotide sequence: TGTGCCTGGAGTAAGGCCCTCAACACCGGGGAGCTGTTTTTT. Translating it yields CAWSKALNTGELFF.